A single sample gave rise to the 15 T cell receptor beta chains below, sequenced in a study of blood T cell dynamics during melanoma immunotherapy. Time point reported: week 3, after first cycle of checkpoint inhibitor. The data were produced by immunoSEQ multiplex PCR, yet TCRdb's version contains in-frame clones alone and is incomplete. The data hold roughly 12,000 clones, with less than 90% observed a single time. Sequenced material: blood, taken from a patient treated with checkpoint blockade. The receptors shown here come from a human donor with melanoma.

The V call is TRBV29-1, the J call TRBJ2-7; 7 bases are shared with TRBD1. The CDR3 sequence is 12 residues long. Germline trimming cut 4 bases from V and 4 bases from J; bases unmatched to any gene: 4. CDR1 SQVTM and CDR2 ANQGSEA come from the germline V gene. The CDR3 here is CSVAQGEYEQYF. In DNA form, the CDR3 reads TGCAGCGTTGCGCAGGGGGAATACGAGCAGTACTTC.

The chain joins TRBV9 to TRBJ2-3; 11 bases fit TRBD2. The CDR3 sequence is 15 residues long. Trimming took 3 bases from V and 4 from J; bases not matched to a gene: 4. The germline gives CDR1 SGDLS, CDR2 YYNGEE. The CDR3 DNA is TGTGCCAGCAGCGGTAGCGGGGGGGCTGCAGATACGCAGTATTTT. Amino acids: CASSGSGGAADTQYF.

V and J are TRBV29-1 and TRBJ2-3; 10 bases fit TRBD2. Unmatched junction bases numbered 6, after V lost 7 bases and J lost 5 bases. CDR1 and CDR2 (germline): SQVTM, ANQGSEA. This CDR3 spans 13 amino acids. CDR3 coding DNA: TGCAGCGCTAGCGGGGGCCAGATAGATACGCAGTATTTT. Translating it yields CSASGGQIDTQYF.

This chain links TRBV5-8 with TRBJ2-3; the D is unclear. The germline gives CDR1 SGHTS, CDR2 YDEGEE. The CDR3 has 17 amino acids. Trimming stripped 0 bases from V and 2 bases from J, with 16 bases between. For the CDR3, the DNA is TGTGCCAGCAGCTTGGCCTGGGGAAAGGTTAACACAGATACGCAGTATTTT. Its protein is CASSLAWGKVNTDTQYF. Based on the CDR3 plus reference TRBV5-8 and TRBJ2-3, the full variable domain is EAGVTQSPTHLIKTRGQQATLRCSPISGHTSVYWYQQALGLGLQFLLWYDEGEERNRGNFPPRFSGRQFPNYSSELNVNALELEDSALYLCASSLAWGKVNTDTQYFGPGTRLTVL.

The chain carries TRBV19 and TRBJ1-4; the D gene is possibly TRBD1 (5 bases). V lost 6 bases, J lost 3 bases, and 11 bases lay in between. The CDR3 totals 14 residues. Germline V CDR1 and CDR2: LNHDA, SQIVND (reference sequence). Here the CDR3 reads CASSTGGANEKLFF. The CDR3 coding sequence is TGTGCCAGTAGCACGGGGGGGGCTAATGAAAAACTGTTTTTT.

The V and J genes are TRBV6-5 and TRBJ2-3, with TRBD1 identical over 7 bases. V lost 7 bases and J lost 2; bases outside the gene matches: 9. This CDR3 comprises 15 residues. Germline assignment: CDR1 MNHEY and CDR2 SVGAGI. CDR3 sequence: CASTLGRGYTDTQYF. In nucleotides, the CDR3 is TGTGCCAGCACCTTGGGCAGGGGGTACACAGATACGCAGTATTTT.

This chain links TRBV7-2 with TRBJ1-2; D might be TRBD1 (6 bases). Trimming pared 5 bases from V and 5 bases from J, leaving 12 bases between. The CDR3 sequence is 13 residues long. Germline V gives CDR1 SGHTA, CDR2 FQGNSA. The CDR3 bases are TGTGCCAGCAGCCCCAGGACAGATTATGGCTACACCTTC. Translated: CASSPRTDYGYTF.

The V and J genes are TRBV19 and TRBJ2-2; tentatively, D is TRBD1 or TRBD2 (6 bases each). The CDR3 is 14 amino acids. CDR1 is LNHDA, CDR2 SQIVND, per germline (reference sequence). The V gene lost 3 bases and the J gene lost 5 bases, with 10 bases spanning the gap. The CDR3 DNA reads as TGTGCCAGTAGTATGACGGGGGCGACCGGGGAGCTGTTTTTT. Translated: CASSMTGATGELFF.

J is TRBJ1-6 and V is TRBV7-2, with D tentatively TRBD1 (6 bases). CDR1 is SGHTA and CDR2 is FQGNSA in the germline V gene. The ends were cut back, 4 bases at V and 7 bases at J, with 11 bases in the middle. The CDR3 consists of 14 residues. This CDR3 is CASSSTGKNSPLHF. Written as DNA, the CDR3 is TGTGCCAGCAGCTCGACAGGCAAAAATTCACCCCTCCACTTT.

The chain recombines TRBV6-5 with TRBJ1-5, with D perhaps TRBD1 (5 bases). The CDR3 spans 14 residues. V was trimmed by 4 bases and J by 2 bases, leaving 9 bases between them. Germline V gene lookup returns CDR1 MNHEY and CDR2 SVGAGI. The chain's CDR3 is CASSFDRRNQPQHF. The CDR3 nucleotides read TGTGCCAGCAGTTTCGACAGACGCAATCAGCCCCAGCATTTT.

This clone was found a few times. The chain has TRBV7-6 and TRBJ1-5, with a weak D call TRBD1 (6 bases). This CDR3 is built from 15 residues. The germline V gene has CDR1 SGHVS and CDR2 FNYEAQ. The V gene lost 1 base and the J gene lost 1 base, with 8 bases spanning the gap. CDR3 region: CASSLGGASNQPQHF. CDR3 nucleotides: TGTGCCAGCAGCTTAGGGGGGGCGAGCAATCAGCCCCAGCATTTT.

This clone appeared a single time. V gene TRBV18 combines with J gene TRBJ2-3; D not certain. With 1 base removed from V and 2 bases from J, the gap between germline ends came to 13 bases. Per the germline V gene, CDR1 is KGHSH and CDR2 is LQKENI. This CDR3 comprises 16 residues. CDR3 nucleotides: TGTGCCAGCTCACCACTTAGGACCAAAGACACAGATACGCAGTATTTT. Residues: CASSPLRTKDTDTQYF.

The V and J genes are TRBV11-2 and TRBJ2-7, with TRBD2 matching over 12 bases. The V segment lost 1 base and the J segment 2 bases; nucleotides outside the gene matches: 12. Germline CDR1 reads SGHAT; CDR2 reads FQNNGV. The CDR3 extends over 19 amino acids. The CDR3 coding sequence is TGTGCCAGCAGCTTAGGTCCCTCACTAGCGGGGGGTCCTACCTACGAGCAGTACTTC. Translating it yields CASSLGPSLAGGPTYEQYF.

Written as DNA, the CDR3 is TGTGCCAGCACGACAAGTCACCTCTCTGGGGCCAACGTCCTGACTTTC. This translates into CASTTSHLSGANVLTF. The V gene is TRBV2, the J gene TRBJ2-6; no definite D call. The V gene lost 7 bases and the J gene lost 0 bases, with 13 bases spanning the gap. CDR1 is SNHLY, CDR2 FYNNEI, per germline. The CDR3 has 16 amino acids.

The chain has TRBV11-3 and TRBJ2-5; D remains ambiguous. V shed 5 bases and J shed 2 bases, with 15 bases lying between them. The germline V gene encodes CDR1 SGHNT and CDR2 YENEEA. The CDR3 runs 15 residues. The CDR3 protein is CASSVSRASQETQYF. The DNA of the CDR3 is TGTGCCAGCAGCGTCTCTCGGGCTTCACAAGAGACCCAGTACTTC.